The rows below give T cell receptor beta chains drawn from one sample of a study of blood T cell repertoires in COVID-19. Sequencing used immunoSEQ multiplex PCR; TCRdb keeps in-frame clones, though not all of them. The sample holds 130,000 to 150,000 clones, more than 65% seen once. Sequences were obtained from peripheral blood. These receptors were collected from a man aged 55 to 70 with acute or convalescent COVID-19. Both conserved end residues are part of each CDR3.

TRBV3-1/TRBV3-2	TRBJ2-1	CASSQVSSGDAYNEQFF
TRBV5-1	TRBJ2-7	CASSPIAGRIIYEQYF
TRBV30	TRBJ2-1	CAWSLAGDYNEQFF
TRBV28	TRBJ1-1	CASSPPSGPKTEAFF
TRBV6-5	TRBJ1-1	CASISGWLANTEAFF
TRBV5-4	TRBJ2-6	CASSLEAGGGSGANVLTF
TRBV6-7	TRBJ1-4	CASSYSGTGLEKLFF
TRBV20-1	TRBJ2-7	CSAPGLYEQYF
TRBV3-1/TRBV3-2	TRBJ2-7	CASSLGGGPLAEQYF
TRBV5-1	TRBJ1-4	CASSLEGGPNEKLFF
TRBV4-1	TRBJ2-7	CASSQVTGGLYEQYF
TRBV28	TRBJ2-7	CASSPGLADYEQYF
TRBV5-1	TRBJ1-1	CASSRDGQGEAEAFF